This is a list of T cell receptor beta chains from one sample in a study of shared clonotypes between healthy human individuals. The protocol was immunoSEQ multiplex PCR, while the TCRdb copy is restricted to in-frame clones and leaves out a portion. The sample includes about a million clones, about 72% seen only once; the top ten take 0.89%. Sequenced input: memory CD4+ T cells from PBMCs. The receptors here all came from a man younger than 30 in good health. Some clones in this sample may be carry-over from other donors' samples. Each CDR3 is given with its conserved first and last residue. Fields, in order: D gene, V gene, CDR3 length, J gene, clone size, CDR3 DNA, CDR3 protein. D genes are given only for firm matches. Clone size, where shown, is once, few, many, or a class for clones that have expanded.

d_call: TRBD2
v_call: TRBV5-1
cdr3_length: 15
j_call: TRBJ2-1
clone_size: NA
cdr3_nt: TGCGCCAGCAGCTTGGGGCTAGCGGAACACAATGAGCAGTTCTTC
cdr3_aa: CASSLGLAEHNEQFF

d_call: NA
v_call: TRBV29-1
cdr3_length: 13
j_call: TRBJ1-5
clone_size: NA
cdr3_nt: TGCAGCGTTGCTTTAGGGGGCAATCAGCCCCAGCATTTT
cdr3_aa: CSVALGGNQPQHF

d_call: NA
v_call: TRBV18
cdr3_length: 14
j_call: TRBJ2-7
clone_size: few
cdr3_nt: TGTGCCAGCTCACCAACTGACACGGTGGGCGAGCAGTACTTC
cdr3_aa: CASSPTDTVGEQYF

d_call: TRBD1
v_call: TRBV7-9
cdr3_length: 14
j_call: TRBJ2-7
clone_size: NA
cdr3_nt: TGTGCCAGCAGCCTAGGACAGGGTCGGAACGAGCAGTACTTC
cdr3_aa: CASSLGQGRNEQYF

d_call: NA
v_call: TRBV5-6
cdr3_length: 15
j_call: TRBJ1-2
clone_size: NA
cdr3_nt: TGTGCCAGCAGCTTGGGTCCCTCGGGGGCGGACAGCTACACCTTC
cdr3_aa: CASSLGPSGADSYTF

d_call: NA
v_call: TRBV28
cdr3_length: 14
j_call: TRBJ1-2
clone_size: NA
cdr3_nt: TGTGCCAGCCGCCTCAGGGGTCCTAACTATGGCTACACCTTC
cdr3_aa: CASRLRGPNYGYTF

d_call: NA
v_call: TRBV5-4
cdr3_length: 14
j_call: TRBJ2-7
clone_size: once
cdr3_nt: TGTGCCAGCAGCCTGGAAGGACGGAGCTACGGGCAGTACTTC
cdr3_aa: CASSLEGRSYGQYF

d_call: NA
v_call: TRBV4-1
cdr3_length: 15
j_call: TRBJ1-6
clone_size: NA
cdr3_nt: TGCGCCAGCAGCCAAGTAGGGGCGGGGAATTCACCCCTCCACTTT
cdr3_aa: CASSQVGAGNSPLHF

d_call: NA
v_call: TRBV5-1
cdr3_length: 16
j_call: TRBJ2-5
clone_size: NA
cdr3_nt: TGCGCCAGCAGCTCGGGGGACACCACTCAGGGGGAGACCCAGTACTTC
cdr3_aa: CASSSGDTTQGETQYF

d_call: TRBD1
v_call: TRBV28
cdr3_length: 13
j_call: TRBJ1-5
clone_size: NA
cdr3_nt: TGTGCCAGTACGCAGGGGGCCGGTCAGCCCCAGCATTTT
cdr3_aa: CASTQGAGQPQHF

d_call: TRBD1
v_call: TRBV5-1
cdr3_length: 16
j_call: TRBJ2-3
clone_size: NA
cdr3_nt: TGCGCCAGCAGCTTGGCGGGACAGGGGACCCCAGATACGCAGTATTTT
cdr3_aa: CASSLAGQGTPDTQYF

d_call: NA
v_call: TRBV5-6
cdr3_length: 15
j_call: TRBJ1-3
clone_size: NA
cdr3_nt: TGTGCCAGCAGCTTGTTGGGGGCGCGGGGAAACACCATATATTTT
cdr3_aa: CASSLLGARGNTIYF

d_call: NA
v_call: TRBV5-1
cdr3_length: 16
j_call: TRBJ2-1
clone_size: NA
cdr3_nt: TGCGCCAGCAGCTTATACCCCACCGGGACGGAGAATGAGCAGTTCTTC
cdr3_aa: CASSLYPTGTENEQFF

d_call: NA
v_call: TRBV7-3
cdr3_length: 12
j_call: TRBJ2-1
clone_size: NA
cdr3_nt: TGTGCCAGCAGCTTATTGTCCGGTGAGCAGTTCTTC
cdr3_aa: CASSLLSGEQFF

d_call: NA
v_call: TRBV6-1
cdr3_length: 15
j_call: TRBJ2-2
clone_size: once
cdr3_nt: TGTGCCAGCAACGCAGCCCGAGCGGGCTCCGGGGAGCTGTTTTTT
cdr3_aa: CASNAARAGSGELFF